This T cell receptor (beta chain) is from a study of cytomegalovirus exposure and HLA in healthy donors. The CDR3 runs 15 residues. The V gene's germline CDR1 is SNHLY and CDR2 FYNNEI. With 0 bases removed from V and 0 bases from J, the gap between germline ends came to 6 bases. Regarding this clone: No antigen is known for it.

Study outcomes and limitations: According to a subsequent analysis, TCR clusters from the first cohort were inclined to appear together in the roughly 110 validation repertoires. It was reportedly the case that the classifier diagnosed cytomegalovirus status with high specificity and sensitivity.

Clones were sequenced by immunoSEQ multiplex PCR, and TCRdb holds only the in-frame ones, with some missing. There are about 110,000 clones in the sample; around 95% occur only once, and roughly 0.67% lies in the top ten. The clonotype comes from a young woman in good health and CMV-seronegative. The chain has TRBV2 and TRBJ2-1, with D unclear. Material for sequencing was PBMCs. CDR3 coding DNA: TGTGCCAGCAGTGAAGCACCTAGCTCCTACAATGAGCAGTTCTTC. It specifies CASSEAPSSYNEQFF.